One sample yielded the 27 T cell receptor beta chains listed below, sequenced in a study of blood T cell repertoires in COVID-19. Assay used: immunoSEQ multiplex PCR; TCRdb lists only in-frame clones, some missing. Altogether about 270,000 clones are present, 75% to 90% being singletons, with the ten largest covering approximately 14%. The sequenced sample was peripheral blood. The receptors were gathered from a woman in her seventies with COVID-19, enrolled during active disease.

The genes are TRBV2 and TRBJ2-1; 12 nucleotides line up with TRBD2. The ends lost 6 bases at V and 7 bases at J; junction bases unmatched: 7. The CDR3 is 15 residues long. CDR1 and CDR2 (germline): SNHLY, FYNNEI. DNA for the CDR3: TGTGCCAGCAGGAAAACTAGCGGGGGGAGGAATGAGCAGTTCTTC. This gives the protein CASRKTSGGRNEQFF.

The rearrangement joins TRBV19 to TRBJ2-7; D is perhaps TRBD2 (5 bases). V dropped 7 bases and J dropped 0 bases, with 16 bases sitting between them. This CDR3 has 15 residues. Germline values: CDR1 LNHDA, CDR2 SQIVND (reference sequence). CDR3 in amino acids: CASKAGDKSSYEQYF. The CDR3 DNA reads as TGTGCCAGTAAGGCGGGTGACAAAAGCTCCTACGAGCAGTACTTC.

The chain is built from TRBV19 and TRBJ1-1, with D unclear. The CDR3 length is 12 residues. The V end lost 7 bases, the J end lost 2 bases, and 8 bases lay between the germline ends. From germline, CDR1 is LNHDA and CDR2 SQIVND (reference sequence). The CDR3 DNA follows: TGTGCCAGTAAGGAGTACAACACTGAAGCTTTCTTT. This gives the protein CASKEYNTEAFF.

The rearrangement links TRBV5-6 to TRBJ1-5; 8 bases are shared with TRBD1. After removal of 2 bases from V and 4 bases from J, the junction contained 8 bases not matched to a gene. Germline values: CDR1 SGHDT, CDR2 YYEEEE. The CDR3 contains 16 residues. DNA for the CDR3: TGTGCCAGCAGCTTATTCTCAGGACAGGGAAATCAGCCCCAGCATTTT. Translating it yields CASSLFSGQGNQPQHF.

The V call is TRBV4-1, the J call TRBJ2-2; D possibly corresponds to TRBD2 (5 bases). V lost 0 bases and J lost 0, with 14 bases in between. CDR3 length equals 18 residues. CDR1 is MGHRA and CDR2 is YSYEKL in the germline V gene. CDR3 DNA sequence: TGCGCCAGCAGCCAAGATAGTCCCCTAGCCGCGAACACCGGGGAGCTGTTTTTT. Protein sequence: CASSQDSPLAANTGELFF.

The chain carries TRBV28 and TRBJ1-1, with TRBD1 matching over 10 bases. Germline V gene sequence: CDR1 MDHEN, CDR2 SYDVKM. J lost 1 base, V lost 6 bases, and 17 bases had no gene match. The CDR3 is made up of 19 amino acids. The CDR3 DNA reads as TGTGCCAGCAGATCTGACCCGGGACAGGGGATAGTGACGAACACTGAAGCTTTCTTT. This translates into CASRSDPGQGIVTNTEAFF.

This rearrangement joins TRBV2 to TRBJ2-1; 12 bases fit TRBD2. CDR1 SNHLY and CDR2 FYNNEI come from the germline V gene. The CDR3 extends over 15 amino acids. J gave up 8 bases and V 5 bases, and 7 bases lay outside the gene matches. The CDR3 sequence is CASSQLAGGQDEQFF. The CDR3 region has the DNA TGTGCCAGCAGTCAACTAGCGGGGGGCCAGGATGAGCAGTTCTTC.

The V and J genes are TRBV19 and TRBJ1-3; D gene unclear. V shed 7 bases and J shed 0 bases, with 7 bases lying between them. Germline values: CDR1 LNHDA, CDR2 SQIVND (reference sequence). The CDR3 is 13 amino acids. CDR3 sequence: CASTEGSGNTIYF. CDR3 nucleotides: TGTGCCAGTACAGAGGGCTCTGGAAACACCATATATTTT.

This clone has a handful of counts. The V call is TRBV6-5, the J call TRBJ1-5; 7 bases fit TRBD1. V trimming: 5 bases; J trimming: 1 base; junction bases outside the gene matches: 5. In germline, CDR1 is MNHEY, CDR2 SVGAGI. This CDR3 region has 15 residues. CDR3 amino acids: CASSPGTVSNQPQHF. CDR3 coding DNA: TGTGCCAGCAGTCCCGGGACAGTAAGCAATCAGCCCCAGCATTTT.

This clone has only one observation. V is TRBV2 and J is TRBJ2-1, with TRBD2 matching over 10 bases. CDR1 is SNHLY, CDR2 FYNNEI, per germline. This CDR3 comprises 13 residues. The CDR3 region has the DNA TGTGCTATCCGAGAGCGGGGGGGCAATGAGCAGTTCTTC. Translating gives CAIRERGGNEQFF.

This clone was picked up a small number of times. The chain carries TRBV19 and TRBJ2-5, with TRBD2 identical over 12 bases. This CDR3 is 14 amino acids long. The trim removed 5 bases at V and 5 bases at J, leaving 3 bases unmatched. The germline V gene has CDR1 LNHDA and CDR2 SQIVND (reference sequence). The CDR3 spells CASSPGTSGETQYF. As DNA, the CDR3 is TGTGCCAGTAGTCCGGGGACTAGCGGGGAGACCCAGTACTTC.

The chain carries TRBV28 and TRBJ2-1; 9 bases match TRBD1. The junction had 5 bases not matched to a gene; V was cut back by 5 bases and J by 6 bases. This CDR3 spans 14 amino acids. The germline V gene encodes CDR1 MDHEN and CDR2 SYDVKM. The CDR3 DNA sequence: TGTGCCAGCAGTCGGACAGGGGACCGCAATGAGCAGTTCTTC. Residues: CASSRTGDRNEQFF.

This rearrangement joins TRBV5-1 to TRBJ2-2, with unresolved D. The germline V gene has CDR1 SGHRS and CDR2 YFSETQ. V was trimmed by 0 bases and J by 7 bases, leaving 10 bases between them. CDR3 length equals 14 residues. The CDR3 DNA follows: TGCGCCAGCAGCTTGGATCCATCTATCGGGGAGCTGTTTTTT. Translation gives CASSLDPSIGELFF.

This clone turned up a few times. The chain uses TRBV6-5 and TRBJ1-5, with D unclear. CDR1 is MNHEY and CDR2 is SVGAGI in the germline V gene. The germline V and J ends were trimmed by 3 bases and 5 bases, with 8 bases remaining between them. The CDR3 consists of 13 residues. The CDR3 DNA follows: TGTGCCAGCAGTTATGGCAGTTATCAGCCCCAGCATTTT. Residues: CASSYGSYQPQHF.

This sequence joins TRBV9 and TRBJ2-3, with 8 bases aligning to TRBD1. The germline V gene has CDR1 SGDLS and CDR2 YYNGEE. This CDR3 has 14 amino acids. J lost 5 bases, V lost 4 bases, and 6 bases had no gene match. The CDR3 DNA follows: TGTGCCAGCAGCCAAGACAGGGGAGGAGATACGCAGTATTTT. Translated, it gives CASSQDRGGDTQYF.

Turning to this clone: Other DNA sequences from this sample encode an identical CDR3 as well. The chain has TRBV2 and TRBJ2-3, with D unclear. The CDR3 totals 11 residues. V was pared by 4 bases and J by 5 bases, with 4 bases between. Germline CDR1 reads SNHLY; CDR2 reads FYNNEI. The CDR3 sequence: CASSVVDTQYF. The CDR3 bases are TGTGCCAGCAGTGTAGTAGATACGCAGTATTTT.

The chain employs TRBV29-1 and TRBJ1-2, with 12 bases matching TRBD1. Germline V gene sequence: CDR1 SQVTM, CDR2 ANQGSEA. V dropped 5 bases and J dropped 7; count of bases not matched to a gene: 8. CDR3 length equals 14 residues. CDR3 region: CSVLAGTGGLGYTF. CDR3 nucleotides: TGCAGCGTTTTAGCCGGGACAGGGGGCCTTGGCTACACCTTC.

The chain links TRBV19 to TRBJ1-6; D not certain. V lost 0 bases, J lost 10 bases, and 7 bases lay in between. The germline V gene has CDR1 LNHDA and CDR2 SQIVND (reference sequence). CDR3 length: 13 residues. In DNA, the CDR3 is TGTGCCAGTAGTATAGACGTCGTCTCACCCCTCCACTTT. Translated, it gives CASSIDVVSPLHF.

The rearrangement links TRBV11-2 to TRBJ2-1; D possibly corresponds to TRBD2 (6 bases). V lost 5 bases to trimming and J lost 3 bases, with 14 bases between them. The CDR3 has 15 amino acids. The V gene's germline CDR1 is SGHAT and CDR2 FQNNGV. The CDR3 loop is CASSPLALGYNEQFF. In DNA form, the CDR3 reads TGTGCCAGCAGCCCACTAGCTCTGGGCTACAATGAGCAGTTCTTC. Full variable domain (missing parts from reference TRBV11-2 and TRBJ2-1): EAGVAQSPRYKIIEKRQSVAFWCNPISGHATLYWYQQILGQGPKLLIQFQNNGVVDDSQLPKDRFSAERLKGVDSTLKIQPAKLEDSAVYLCASSPLALGYNEQFFGPGTRLTVL.

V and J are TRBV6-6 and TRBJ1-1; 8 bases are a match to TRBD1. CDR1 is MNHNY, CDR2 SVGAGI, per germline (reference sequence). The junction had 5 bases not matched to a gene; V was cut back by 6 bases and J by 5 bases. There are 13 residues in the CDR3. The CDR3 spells CASRTGEWTEAFF. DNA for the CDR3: TGTGCCAGCAGGACAGGGGAATGGACTGAAGCTTTCTTT.

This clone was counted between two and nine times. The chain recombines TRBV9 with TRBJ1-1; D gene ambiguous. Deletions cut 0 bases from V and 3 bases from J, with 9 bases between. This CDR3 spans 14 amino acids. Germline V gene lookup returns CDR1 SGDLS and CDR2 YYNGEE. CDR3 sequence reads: CASSVGLLDTEAFF. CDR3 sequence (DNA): TGTGCCAGCAGCGTAGGGCTCCTGGACACTGAAGCTTTCTTT. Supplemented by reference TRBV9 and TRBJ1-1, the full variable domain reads DSGVTQTPKHLITATGQRVTLRCSPRSGDLSVYWYQQSLDQGLQFLIQYYNGEERAKGNILERFSAQQFPDLHSELNLSSLELGDSALYFCASSVGLLDTEAFFGQGTRLTVV.

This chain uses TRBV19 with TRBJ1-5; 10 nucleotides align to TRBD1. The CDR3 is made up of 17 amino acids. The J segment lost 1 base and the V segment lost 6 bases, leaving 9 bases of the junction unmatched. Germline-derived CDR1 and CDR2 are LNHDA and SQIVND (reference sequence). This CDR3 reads CASRVSGTGVSNQPQHF. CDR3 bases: TGTGCCAGTAGGGTCTCCGGGACAGGGGTCAGCAATCAGCCCCAGCATTTT.

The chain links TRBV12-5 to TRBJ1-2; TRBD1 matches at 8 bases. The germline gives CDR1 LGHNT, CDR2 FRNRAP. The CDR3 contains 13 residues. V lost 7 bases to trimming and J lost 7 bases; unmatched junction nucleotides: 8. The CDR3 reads CASALDRGFGYTF. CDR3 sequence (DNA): TGTGCTAGTGCCCTAGACAGGGGTTTTGGCTACACCTTC.

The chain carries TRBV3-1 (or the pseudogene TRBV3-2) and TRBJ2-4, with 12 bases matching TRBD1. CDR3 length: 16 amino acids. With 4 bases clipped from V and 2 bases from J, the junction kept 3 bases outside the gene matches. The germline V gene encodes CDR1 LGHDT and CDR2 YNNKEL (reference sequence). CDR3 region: CASSRDRGQTKNIQYF. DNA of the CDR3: TGTGCCAGCAGCCGGGACAGGGGGCAAACCAAAAACATTCAGTACTTC.

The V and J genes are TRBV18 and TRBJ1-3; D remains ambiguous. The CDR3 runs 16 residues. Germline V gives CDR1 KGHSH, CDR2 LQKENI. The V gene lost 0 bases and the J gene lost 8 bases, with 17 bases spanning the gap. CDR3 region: CASSPPEGSTIYTIYF. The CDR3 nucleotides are TGTGCCAGCTCACCACCTGAGGGCTCCACGATCTACACCATATATTTT.

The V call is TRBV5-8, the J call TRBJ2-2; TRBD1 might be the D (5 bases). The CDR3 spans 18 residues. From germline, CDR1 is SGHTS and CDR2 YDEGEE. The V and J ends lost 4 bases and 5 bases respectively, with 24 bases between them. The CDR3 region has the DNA TGTGCCAGCAGCGTAGGCAGGGTATCAACGAGAGGAACCGGGGAGCTGTTTTTT. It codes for CASSVGRVSTRGTGELFF.

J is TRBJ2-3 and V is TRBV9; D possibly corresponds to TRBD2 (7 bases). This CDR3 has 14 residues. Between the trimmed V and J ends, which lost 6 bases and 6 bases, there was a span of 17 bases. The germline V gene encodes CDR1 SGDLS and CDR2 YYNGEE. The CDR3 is CASNRGAPGDTQYF. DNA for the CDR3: TGTGCCAGCAACCGGGGGGCCCCAGGGGATACGCAGTATTTT.